Listed here are 2 T cell receptor beta chains from one sample, sequenced in a study of response to subunit inactivated influenza vaccine. Each CDR3 protein is one row after TCRdb ran MiXCR on the RT-PCR reads. The data hold under 550,000 distinct CDR3 sequences, with 7.5% to 8.5% observed a single time. Sequencing used PBMCs from blood, obtained approximately 25 months after vaccination. The receptors were gathered from a man aged 45 to 70 who received an inactivated influenza vaccine.

This clonotype was seen more than once but under ten times. The CDR3 protein is CASSFSFEQFF. The CDR3 coding sequence is TGTGCCAGCAGCTTCTCCTTTGAGCAGTTCTTC. The genes are TRBV7-9 and TRBJ2-1; D is unclear. Germline CDR1 SEHNR, CDR2 FQNEAQ (reference sequence). Trimming pared 3 bases from V and 9 bases from J, leaving 6 bases between. The CDR3 extends over 11 amino acids.

This clonotype was seen at least ten times. The chain combines TRBV7-9 with TRBJ1-1; no clear D gene. Trimming took off 4 bases at V and 3 bases at J, with 15 bases between the two ends. Germline assignment: CDR1 SEHNR and CDR2 FQNEAQ (reference sequence). The CDR3 totals 15 residues. The CDR3 coding sequence is TGTGCCAGCAGCTCTCCCGTGGGGTCGTACACTGAAGCTTTCTTT. Translated: CASSSPVGSYTEAFF.